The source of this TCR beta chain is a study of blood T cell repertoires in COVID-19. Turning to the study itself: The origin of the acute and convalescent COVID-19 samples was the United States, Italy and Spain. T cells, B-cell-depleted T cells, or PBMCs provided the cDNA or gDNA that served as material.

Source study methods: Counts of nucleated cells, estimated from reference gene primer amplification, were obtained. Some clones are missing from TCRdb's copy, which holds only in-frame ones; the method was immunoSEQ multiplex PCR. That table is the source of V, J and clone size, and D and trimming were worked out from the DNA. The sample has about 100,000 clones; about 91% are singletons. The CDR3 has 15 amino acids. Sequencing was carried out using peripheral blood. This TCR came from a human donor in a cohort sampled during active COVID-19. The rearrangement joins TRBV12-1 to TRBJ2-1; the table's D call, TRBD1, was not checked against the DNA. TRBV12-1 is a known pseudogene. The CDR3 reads CASSFDRGPYNEQFF. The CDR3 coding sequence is TGTGCCAGCAGCTTTGACAGGGGACCCTACAATGAGCAGTTCTTC.